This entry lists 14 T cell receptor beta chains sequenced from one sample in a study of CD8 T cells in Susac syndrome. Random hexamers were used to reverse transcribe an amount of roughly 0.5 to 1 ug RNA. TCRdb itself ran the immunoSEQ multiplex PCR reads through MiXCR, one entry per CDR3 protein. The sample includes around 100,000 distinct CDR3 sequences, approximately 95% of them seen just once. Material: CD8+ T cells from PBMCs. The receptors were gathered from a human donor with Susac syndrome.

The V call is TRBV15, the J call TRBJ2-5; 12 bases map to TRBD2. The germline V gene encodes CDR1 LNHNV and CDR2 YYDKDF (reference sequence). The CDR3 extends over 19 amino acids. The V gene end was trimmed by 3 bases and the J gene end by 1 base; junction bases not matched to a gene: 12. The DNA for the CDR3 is TGTGCCACCAGCAGTGTCCCGACTAGCGGGGGAGTACCCCAAGAGACCCAGTACTTC. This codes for CATSSVPTSGGVPQETQYF.

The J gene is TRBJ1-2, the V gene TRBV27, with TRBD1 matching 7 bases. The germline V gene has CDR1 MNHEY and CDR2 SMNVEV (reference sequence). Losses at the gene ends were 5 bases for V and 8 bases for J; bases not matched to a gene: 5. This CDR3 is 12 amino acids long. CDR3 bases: TGTGCCAGCAGTCCACAGGGGTACGGCTACACCTTC. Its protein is CASSPQGYGYTF.

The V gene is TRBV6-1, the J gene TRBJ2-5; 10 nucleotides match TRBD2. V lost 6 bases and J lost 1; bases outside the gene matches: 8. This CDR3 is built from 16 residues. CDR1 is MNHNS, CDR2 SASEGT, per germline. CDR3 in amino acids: CASSPELAGIQETQYF. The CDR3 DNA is TGTGCCAGCAGCCCCGAACTAGCGGGGATCCAAGAGACCCAGTACTTC.

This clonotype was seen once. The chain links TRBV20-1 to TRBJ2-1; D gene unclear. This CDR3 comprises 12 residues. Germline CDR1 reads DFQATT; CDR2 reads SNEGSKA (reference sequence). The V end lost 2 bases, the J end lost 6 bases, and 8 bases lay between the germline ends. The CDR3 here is CSARLPGNEQFF. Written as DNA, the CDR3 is TGCAGTGCTAGATTGCCAGGCAATGAGCAGTTCTTC.

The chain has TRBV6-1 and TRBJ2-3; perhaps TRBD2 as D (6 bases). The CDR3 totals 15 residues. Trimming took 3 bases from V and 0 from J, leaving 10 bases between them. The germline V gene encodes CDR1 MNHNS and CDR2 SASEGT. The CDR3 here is CASSDNAGSTDTQYF. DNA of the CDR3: TGTGCCAGCAGTGACAACGCGGGGAGCACAGATACGCAGTATTTT.

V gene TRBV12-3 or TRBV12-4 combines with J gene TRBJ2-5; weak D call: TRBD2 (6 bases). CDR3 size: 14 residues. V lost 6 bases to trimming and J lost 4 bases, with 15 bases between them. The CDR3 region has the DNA TGTGCCAGCAGCCTCCGGGACTCTGGAGAGACCCAGTACTTC. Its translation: CASSLRDSGETQYF.

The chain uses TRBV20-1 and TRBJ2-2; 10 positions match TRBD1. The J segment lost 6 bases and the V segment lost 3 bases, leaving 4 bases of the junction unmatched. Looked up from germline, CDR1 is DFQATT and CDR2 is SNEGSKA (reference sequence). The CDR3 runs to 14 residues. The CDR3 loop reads CSARRQGAAGELFF. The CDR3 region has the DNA TGCAGTGCTAGGCGACAGGGGGCGGCCGGGGAGCTGTTTTTT.

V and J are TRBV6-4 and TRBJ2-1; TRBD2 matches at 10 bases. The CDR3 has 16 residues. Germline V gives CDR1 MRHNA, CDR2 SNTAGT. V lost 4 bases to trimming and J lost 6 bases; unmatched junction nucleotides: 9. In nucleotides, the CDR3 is TGTGCCAGCAGTGGAGGGACTAGCGTAGGTGTCAATGAGCAGTTCTTC. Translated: CASSGGTSVGVNEQFF.

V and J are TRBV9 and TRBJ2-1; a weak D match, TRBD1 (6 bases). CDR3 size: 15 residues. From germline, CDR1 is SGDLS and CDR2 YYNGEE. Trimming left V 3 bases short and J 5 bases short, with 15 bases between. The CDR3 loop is CASSALGTSDNEQFF. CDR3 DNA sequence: TGTGCCAGCAGCGCCCTCGGGACATCCGACAATGAGCAGTTCTTC.

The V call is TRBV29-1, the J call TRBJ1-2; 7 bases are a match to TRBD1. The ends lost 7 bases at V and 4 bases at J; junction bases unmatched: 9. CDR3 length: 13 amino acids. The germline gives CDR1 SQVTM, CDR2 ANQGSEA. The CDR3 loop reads CSAEVGTAYGYTF. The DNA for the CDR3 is TGCAGCGCTGAGGTTGGGACAGCCTATGGCTACACCTTC.

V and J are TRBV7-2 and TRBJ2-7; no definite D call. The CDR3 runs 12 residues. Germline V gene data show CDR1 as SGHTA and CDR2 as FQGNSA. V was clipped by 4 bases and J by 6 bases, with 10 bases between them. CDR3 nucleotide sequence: TGTGCCAGCAGCTCTCCATCCCGCGAGCAGTACTTC. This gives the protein CASSSPSREQYF.

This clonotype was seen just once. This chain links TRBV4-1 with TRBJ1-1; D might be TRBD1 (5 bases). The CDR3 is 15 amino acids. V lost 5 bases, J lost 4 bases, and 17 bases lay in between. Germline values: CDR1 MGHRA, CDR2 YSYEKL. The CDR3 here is CASSSLGGVSTEAFF. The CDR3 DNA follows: TGCGCCAGCAGCTCTTTGGGGGGAGTGAGCACTGAAGCTTTCTTT.

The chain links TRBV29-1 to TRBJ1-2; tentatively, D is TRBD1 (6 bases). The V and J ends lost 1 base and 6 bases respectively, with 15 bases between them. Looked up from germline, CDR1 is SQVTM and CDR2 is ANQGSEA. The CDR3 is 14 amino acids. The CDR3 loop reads CSVEVRGALDGYTF. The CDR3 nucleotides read TGCAGCGTTGAAGTCCGGGGGGCGTTAGATGGCTACACCTTC.

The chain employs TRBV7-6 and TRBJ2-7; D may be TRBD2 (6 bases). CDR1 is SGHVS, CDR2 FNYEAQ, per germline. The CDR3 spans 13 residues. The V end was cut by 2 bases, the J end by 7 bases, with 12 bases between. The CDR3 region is CASSLLRGREQYF. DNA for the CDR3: TGTGCCAGCAGCTTACTCCGGGGGAGGGAGCAGTACTTC.